This TCR beta chain was identified during a study of blood T cells in healthy people across ages. Points from the study as a whole: Versus aged donors, long-lived donors had higher diversity and more naive CD4+ cells.

Comment on this clonotype: The antigen is undetermined.

Germline CDR1 reads MGHDK; CDR2 reads SYGVNS. This CDR3 comprises 14 residues. Trimming cost V 6 bases and J 11 bases, with 22 bases left between them. Together with a sample-barcoded 5' primer, a J-beta primer mix was included in a second PCR lasting roughly 6 to 12 cycles. Via MiXCR, TCRdb re-called the 5' RACE reads, giving one row per CDR3 protein. The sample consists of 730,000 or so distinct CDR3 sequences, around two fifths of them appearing once. This rearrangement joins TRBV25-1 to TRBJ2-5; D call uncertain. The TCR sequence derives from a man at least 80 years old in good health. The sequencing input was blood. The CDR3 sequence: CASSGVRLANEQYF. Here the CDR3 DNA reads TGTGCCAGCAGCGGCGTACGGCTGGCCAATGAGCAGTACTTC.